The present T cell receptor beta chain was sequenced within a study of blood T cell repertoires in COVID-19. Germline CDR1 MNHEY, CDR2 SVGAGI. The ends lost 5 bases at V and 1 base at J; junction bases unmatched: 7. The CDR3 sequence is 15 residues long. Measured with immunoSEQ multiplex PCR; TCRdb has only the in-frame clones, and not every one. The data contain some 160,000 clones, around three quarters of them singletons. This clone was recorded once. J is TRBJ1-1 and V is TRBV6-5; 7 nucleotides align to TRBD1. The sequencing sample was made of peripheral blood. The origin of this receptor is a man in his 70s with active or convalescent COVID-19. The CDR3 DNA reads TGTGCCAGCAGTACCGGGACAGAGGCGAACACTGAAGCTTTCTTT. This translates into CASSTGTEANTEAFF.